A single sample gave rise to the 27 T cell receptor beta chains below, sequenced in a study of blood T cell repertoires in COVID-19. TCRdb keeps only in-frame clones here, not all; method: immunoSEQ multiplex PCR. The sample yields some 220,000 clones, 75% to 90% seen once. Sequencing was performed on peripheral blood. Receptors originate from a woman in her 70s with COVID-19, enrolled during active disease.

As regards this clone: An end of the junction does not agree with germline; a read error may underlie this. The rearrangement uses TRBV10-2 and TRBJ1-2; 8 bases fit TRBD1. This CDR3 spans 13 amino acids. In germline, CDR1 is WSHSY, CDR2 SAAADI. The CDR3 loop reads CASSLRQGFSPNF. CDR3 DNA: TGCGCCAGCAGCCTACGACAGGGGTTCTCCCCCAACTTC.

V is TRBV24-1 and J is TRBJ1-1; TRBD1 agrees at 7 bases. The CDR3 is 14 amino acids. Losses at the gene ends were 3 bases for V and 8 bases for J; bases not matched to a gene: 8. Germline V gene sequence: CDR1 KGHDR, CDR2 SFDVKD. The CDR3 reads CATSDGGGTGEAFF. The CDR3 region has the DNA TGTGCCACCAGTGATGGAGGGGGCACTGGGGAAGCTTTCTTT.

CDR3 sequence reads: CAWGPGAGGLGNSPLHF. CDR3 DNA: TGTGCCTGGGGACCGGGGGCAGGGGGCTTGGGAAATTCACCCCTCCACTTT. This sequence joins TRBV30 and TRBJ1-6; 8 nucleotides agree with TRBD1. V gave up 5 bases and J gave up 7 bases; unmatched junction bases: 16. CDR1 is GTSNPN, CDR2 SVGIG, per germline (reference sequence). The CDR3 runs to 17 residues.

The chain recombines TRBV20-1 with TRBJ2-1; D possibly corresponds to TRBD2 (7 bases). V dropped 4 bases and J dropped 15 bases, with 16 bases sitting between them. Germline assignment: CDR1 DFQATT and CDR2 SNEGSKA (reference sequence). The CDR3 runs 11 residues. This chain's CDR3 is CSATTKGEGFF. CDR3 bases: TGCAGTGCTACGACGAAGGGGGAGGGGTTCTTC.

CDR3 loop: CASSLYRDEQYF. CDR3 nucleotide sequence: TGTGCCAGCAGCTTGTATCGGGACGAGCAGTACTTC. The V and J genes are TRBV5-4 and TRBJ2-7; no reliable D call. From germline, CDR1 is SGHNT and CDR2 YYREEE (reference sequence). This CDR3 has 12 residues. Trimming cost V 1 base and J 5 bases, with 7 bases left between them. Full variable domain (outside the CDR3, taken from reference TRBV5-4 and TRBJ2-7): ETGVTQSPTHLIKTRGQQVTLRCSSQSGHNTVSWYQQALGQGPQFIFQYYREEENGRGNFPPRFSGLQFPNYSSELNVNALELDDSALYLCASSLYRDEQYFGPGTRLTVT.

The gene calls are TRBV2 and TRBJ1-6; 7 bases are shared with TRBD1. V was pared by 6 bases and J by 4 bases, with 6 bases of the junction left unmatched. CDR3 length: 15 residues. The germline CDR1 and CDR2 sequences are SNHLY and FYNNEI. CDR3 sequence: CASRGPGGYNSPLHF. DNA for the CDR3: TGTGCCAGCAGAGGCCCAGGGGGGTATAATTCACCCCTCCACTTT.

The gene calls are TRBV19 and TRBJ1-4; TRBD1 is a possible D gene (6 bases). CDR1 is LNHDA, CDR2 SQIVND, per germline (reference sequence). V was pared by 2 bases and J by 4 bases, with 11 bases between. The CDR3 is made up of 15 amino acids. CDR3 in DNA: TGTGCCAGTAGTATACGACAGGCCTTTAATGAAAAACTGTTTTTT. Translating gives CASSIRQAFNEKLFF. The full variable domain, completed using reference TRBV19 and TRBJ1-4, is DGGITQSPKYLFRKEGQNVTLSCEQNLNHDAMYWYRQDPGQGLRLIYYSQIVNDFQKGDIAEGYSVSREKKESFPLTVTSAQKNPTAFYLCASSIRQAFNEKLFFGSGTQLSVL.

V is TRBV27 and J is TRBJ2-7; TRBD2 agrees at 7 bases. V gave up 2 bases and J gave up 2 bases; unmatched junction bases: 6. Germline CDR1 and CDR2: MNHEY and SMNVEV (reference sequence). The CDR3 spans 15 residues. The CDR3 coding sequence is TGTGCCAGCAGTTTAGAGGCTAGCGGACCCTACGAGCAGTACTTC. Amino acids: CASSLEASGPYEQYF.

The V gene is TRBV7-2, the J gene TRBJ2-5; possible D gene TRBD1, 7 bases. This CDR3 region has 13 residues. Looked up from germline, CDR1 is SGHTA and CDR2 is FQGNSA. Trimming shortened V by 5 bases and J by 7 bases, and 14 bases separated the two germline ends. The CDR3 sequence is CASSPGGTATQYF. The CDR3, as DNA: TGTGCCAGCAGCCCAGGGGGGACAGCGACCCAGTACTTC. The full variable domain, in which reference TRBV7-2 and TRBJ2-5 provide the parts outside the CDR3, is GAGVSQSPSNKVTEKGKDVELRCDPISGHTALYWYRQSLGQGLEFLIYFQGNSAPDKSGLPSDRFSAERTGGSVSTLTIQRTQQEDSAVYLCASSPGGTATQYFGPGTRLLVL.

The chain carries TRBV29-1 and TRBJ2-3; a weak D match, TRBD2 (5 bases). CDR1 and CDR2 (germline): SQVTM, ANQGSEA. V lost 3 bases to trimming and J lost 2 bases, with 9 bases between them. This CDR3 has 13 residues. The CDR3 sequence: CSVDGEFTDTQYF. The CDR3 bases are TGCAGCGTTGACGGGGAATTCACAGATACGCAGTATTTT.

The chain couples TRBV20-1 to TRBJ2-5, with D hard to call. This CDR3 comprises 11 residues. Germline loops: CDR1 DFQATT, CDR2 SNEGSKA (reference sequence). The V and J ends lost 2 bases and 3 bases respectively, with 4 bases between them. CDR3 sequence reads: CSARLEETQYF. The CDR3 DNA reads as TGCAGTGCTAGACTTGAAGAGACCCAGTACTTC.

The chain couples TRBV7-2 to TRBJ2-5, with D maybe TRBD2 (5 bases). Germline CDR1 SGHTA, CDR2 FQGNSA. CDR3 length: 14 residues. V was cut by 1 base and J by 5 bases, with 11 bases left in between. The CDR3 coding sequence is TGTGCCAGCAGCTTAGAGGACTCGACGGAGACCCAGTACTTC. Residues: CASSLEDSTETQYF.

The chain carries TRBV5-1 and TRBJ2-2; no clear D. This CDR3 has 13 amino acids. Per the germline V gene, CDR1 is SGHRS and CDR2 is YFSETQ. The V end lost 0 bases, the J end lost 5 bases, and 5 bases lay between the germline ends. The CDR3 DNA is TGCGCCAGCAGCTTGGCTCTAACCGGGGAGCTGTTTTTT. Protein product: CASSLALTGELFF.

The chain is built from TRBV11-3 and TRBJ2-7, with 7 bases aligning to TRBD2. V lost 4 bases and J lost 0; bases outside the gene matches: 3. Per germline, CDR1 SGHNT and CDR2 YENEEA. CDR3 length: 14 amino acids. This CDR3 is CASSSRDYSYEQYF. In nucleotides, the CDR3 is TGTGCCAGCAGCTCCCGGGACTACTCCTACGAGCAGTACTTC.

V and J are TRBV19 and TRBJ2-1; 9 bases line up with TRBD2. Germline V gene data show CDR1 as LNHDA and CDR2 as SQIVND (reference sequence). This CDR3 spans 14 amino acids. Trimming cost V 8 bases and J 8 bases; bases outside gene matches: 10. The CDR3 loop reads CASGPLAGRDEQFF. Here the CDR3 DNA reads TGTGCCAGTGGGCCCCTAGCGGGAAGGGATGAGCAGTTCTTC.

This clone was observed a single time. Within the sample, other DNA sequences also encode this same CDR3. The genes are TRBV18 and TRBJ1-3; 7 bases line up with TRBD1. Germline V gives CDR1 KGHSH, CDR2 LQKENI. The CDR3 consists of 15 residues. V trimming: 2 bases; J trimming: 2 bases; junction bases outside the gene matches: 3. CDR3 sequence reads: CASSPGQGAGNTIYF. The CDR3 DNA reads as TGTGCCAGCTCACCAGGTCAGGGGGCTGGAAACACCATATATTTT.

J is TRBJ2-3 and V is TRBV24-1, with a tentative D call TRBD1 (5 bases). CDR3 length: 16 amino acids. Trimming removed 3 bases from V and 1 base from J, with 13 bases in between. Per the germline V gene, CDR1 is KGHDR and CDR2 is SFDVKD. The CDR3 region is CATSDRGGAGTDTQYF. The CDR3 DNA sequence: TGTGCCACCAGTGATCGAGGTGGGGCTGGCACAGATACGCAGTATTTT.

The chain combines TRBV15 with TRBJ1-2, with D uncertain. The length of the CDR3 is 13 residues. Germline loops: CDR1 LNHNV, CDR2 YYDKDF (reference sequence). V was pared by 5 bases and J by 8 bases, with 15 bases between. CDR3 region: CATSPPTRRGYTF. The CDR3 nucleotides read TGTGCCACCAGCCCCCCGACTCGGAGGGGCTACACCTTC.

This clone was detected only a few times. V gene TRBV2 combines with J gene TRBJ1-5; a possible D gene is TRBD1 (5 bases). V lost 7 bases, J lost 0 bases, and 7 bases lay in between. The CDR3 is 13 amino acids. Germline values: CDR1 SNHLY, CDR2 FYNNEI. The CDR3 coding sequence is TGTGCCAGCAAGGGACTTAGCAATCAGCCCCAGCATTTT. This translates into CASKGLSNQPQHF.

This chain connects TRBV19 to TRBJ2-1, with TRBD2 matching 13 bases. Germline V gene sequence: CDR1 LNHDA, CDR2 SQIVND (reference sequence). Trimming removed 4 bases from V and 8 bases from J; junction bases left unmatched: 8. The CDR3 is 16 amino acids. The CDR3 bases are TGTGCCAGTAGTACCAGGACTAGCGGGAGAATCTATGAGCAGTTCTTC. It yields the protein CASSTRTSGRIYEQFF.

The chain carries TRBV19 and TRBJ1-2, with D perhaps TRBD1 (6 bases). Germline values: CDR1 LNHDA, CDR2 SQIVND (reference sequence). This CDR3 spans 13 amino acids. Trimming removed 4 bases from V and 4 bases from J, with 10 bases in between. The CDR3 region has the DNA TGTGCCAGTAGTACTGGACAGAGCTATGGCTACACCTTC. Its translation: CASSTGQSYGYTF.

This chain joins TRBV5-4 and TRBJ2-1; 12 nucleotides line up with TRBD2. The germline V gene has CDR1 SGHNT and CDR2 YYREEE (reference sequence). CDR3 size: 17 residues. V lost 4 bases and J lost 2; bases outside the gene matches: 7. This CDR3 is CASSGGLAGGTYNEQFF. DNA for the CDR3: TGTGCCAGCAGCGGGGGGCTAGCGGGAGGGACCTACAATGAGCAGTTCTTC.

The chain carries TRBV10-2 and TRBJ2-1, with 9 bases fitting TRBD2. V lost 2 bases, J lost 2 bases, and 7 bases stayed unmatched. Germline V CDR1 and CDR2: WSHSY, SAAADI. This CDR3 is 17 amino acids long. CDR3: CASSEKGGGRAYNEQFF. CDR3 bases: TGCGCCAGCAGTGAGAAAGGTGGCGGGAGGGCCTACAATGAGCAGTTCTTC.

The V gene is TRBV30, the J gene TRBJ1-1; 8 bases line up with TRBD1. The CDR3 has 14 amino acids. Looked up from germline, CDR1 is GTSNPN and CDR2 is SVGIG (reference sequence). V gave up 5 bases and J gave up 4 bases; unmatched junction bases: 9. The CDR3 nucleotides are TGTGCCTGGGGCAGGGGGGACAGGAGCACTGAAGCTTTCTTT. It is translated as CAWGRGDRSTEAFF. Filled out from reference TRBV30 and TRBJ1-1, the complete variable domain reads SQTIHQWPATLVQPVGSPLSLECTVEGTSNPNLYWYRQAAGRGLQLLFYSVGIGQISSEVPQNLSASRPQDRQFILSSKKLLLSDSGFYLCAWGRGDRSTEAFFGQGTRLTVV.

This clone came up a few times. The chain employs TRBV7-9 and TRBJ2-7, with TRBD2 matching 14 bases. The CDR3 spans 19 residues. Germline V gives CDR1 SEHNR, CDR2 FQNEAQ (reference sequence). V trimming: 7 bases; J trimming: 3 bases; junction bases outside the gene matches: 17. CDR3 nucleotide sequence: TGTGCCAGCATGTCCCTTGCTCCGGGACTAGCGGGAGATCGCTACGAGCAGTACTTC. It translates to CASMSLAPGLAGDRYEQYF.

This chain links TRBV2 with TRBJ2-7; perhaps TRBD1 as D (5 bases). Germline loops: CDR1 SNHLY, CDR2 FYNNEI. This CDR3 is 15 amino acids long. V was clipped by 3 bases and J by 4 bases, with 16 bases between them. The CDR3 nucleotides read TGTGCCAGCAGTGAGCAGGGAAGGTCGGATTACGAGCAGTACTTC. This sequence encodes CASSEQGRSDYEQYF.

This clone was detected once. V is TRBV6-2 or TRBV6-3 and J is TRBJ1-4, with D perhaps TRBD1 (6 bases). The CDR3 length is 15 residues. Germline CDR1 and CDR2: MNHEY and SVGEGT. V lost 5 bases to trimming and J lost 10 bases, with 20 bases between them. The chain's CDR3 is CASSPGGAALGKLFF. The CDR3 DNA reads as TGTGCCAGCAGTCCCGGGGGGGCCGCGCTTGGAAAACTGTTTTTT.